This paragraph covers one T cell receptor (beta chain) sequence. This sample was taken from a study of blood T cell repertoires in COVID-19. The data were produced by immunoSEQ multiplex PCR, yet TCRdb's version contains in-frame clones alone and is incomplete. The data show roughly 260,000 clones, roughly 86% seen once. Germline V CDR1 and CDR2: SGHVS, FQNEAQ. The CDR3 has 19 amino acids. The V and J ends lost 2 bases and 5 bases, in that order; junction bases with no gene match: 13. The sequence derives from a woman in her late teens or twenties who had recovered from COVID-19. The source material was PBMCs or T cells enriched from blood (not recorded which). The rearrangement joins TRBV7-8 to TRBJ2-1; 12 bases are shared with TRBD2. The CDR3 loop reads CASSLLPGLAGRWDNEQFF. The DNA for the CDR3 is TGTGCCAGCAGCTTATTGCCCGGACTAGCGGGAAGGTGGGACAATGAGCAGTTCTTC.